This T cell receptor beta chain comes out of a study of T cell responses to AZD1222 COVID-19 vaccine. The study, taken as a whole, reports: White British ancestry dominated among donors, who included more females, and clonal diversity was possibly underestimated.

With regard to this clone: Antigen: not known.

Sequencing used immunoSEQ multiplex PCR; TCRdb keeps in-frame clones, though not all of them. The sample includes roughly 30,000 clones, around three quarters of them seen just once. The CDR3 length is 15 residues. The V and J ends lost 3 bases and 3 bases respectively, with 11 bases between them. The V gene's germline CDR1 is SGHTA and CDR2 FQGTGA. The V gene is TRBV7-3, the J gene TRBJ2-2; perhaps TRBD2 as D (6 bases). Sample: peripheral blood, taken 28 days after the second AZD1222 dose. This clonotype was obtained from an adult who received the AZD1222 COVID-19 vaccine. The CDR3 spells CASSLGRWDTGELFF. The CDR3 bases are TGTGCCAGCAGCTTGGGGAGGTGGGACACCGGGGAGCTGTTTTTT.